Sequencing of this T cell receptor beta chain was carried out in a study of cytomegalovirus exposure and HLA in healthy donors. Looking at the study overall: In a previous analysis, 117 million unique TCR beta sequences were found from about 190 million T cells.

The study ran its PCR with 60 Vbeta and 13 Jbeta primers. Using immunoSEQ multiplex PCR, the repertoire was profiled, and TCRdb retains in-frame clones only, with some absent. The sample has 90,000 to 130,000 clones, about 70% seen once. This CDR3 has 16 residues. From germline, CDR1 is SGHRS and CDR2 YFSETQ. Trimming took off 4 bases at V and 6 bases at J, with 22 bases between the two ends. This clonotype was sampled from a woman aged 25 to 39 in good health and CMV-seronegative. The chain joins TRBV5-1 to TRBJ1-2; D remains ambiguous. The sample was PBMCs. CDR3 amino acids: CASSRGVGLGVDGYTF. The CDR3 DNA sequence: TGCGCCAGCAGCCGGGGAGTAGGGCTTGGAGTTGATGGCTACACCTTC.